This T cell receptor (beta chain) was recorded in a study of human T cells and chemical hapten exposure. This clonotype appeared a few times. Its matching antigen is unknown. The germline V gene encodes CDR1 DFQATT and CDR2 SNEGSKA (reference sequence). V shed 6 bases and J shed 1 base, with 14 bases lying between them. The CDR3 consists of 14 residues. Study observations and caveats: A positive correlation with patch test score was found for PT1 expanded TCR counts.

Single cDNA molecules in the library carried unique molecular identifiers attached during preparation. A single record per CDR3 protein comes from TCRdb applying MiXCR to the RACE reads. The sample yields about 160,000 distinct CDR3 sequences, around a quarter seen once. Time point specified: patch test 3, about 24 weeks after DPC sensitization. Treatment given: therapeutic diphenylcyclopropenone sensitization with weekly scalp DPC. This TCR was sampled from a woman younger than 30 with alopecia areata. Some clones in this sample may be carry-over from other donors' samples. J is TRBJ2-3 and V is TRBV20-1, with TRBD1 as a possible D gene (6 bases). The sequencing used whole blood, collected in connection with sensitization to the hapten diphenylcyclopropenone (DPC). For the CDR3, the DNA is TGCAGTGCCCGGGACATTCTTCGCACAGATACGCAGTATTTT. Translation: CSARDILRTDTQYF.